The 27 T cell receptor beta chains below were found in one sample sequenced in a study of beta chain features in type 1 diabetes. The investigators reverse transcribed all of the isolated RNA, so they sequenced expressed TCRB transcripts. Only in-frame clones appear in the TCRdb table, and some are missing; sequencing was by immunoSEQ multiplex PCR. Of fewer than 250,000 clones in the sample, around 14% were seen once. The sample comprised naive CD4+ T cells from blood. The receptors come from a woman between 40 and 50 years old in good health.

This clone was observed a few times. This chain joins TRBV29-1 and TRBJ2-7; 15 positions match TRBD2. V gave up 4 bases and J gave up 2 bases; unmatched junction bases: 18. The germline gives CDR1 SQVTM, CDR2 ANQGSEA. The CDR3 has 20 residues. CDR3: CSVGVGTSGGPSSLPYEQYF. For the CDR3, the DNA is TGCAGCGTTGGGGTCGGGACTAGCGGGGGGCCGTCCTCCCTCCCCTACGAGCAGTACTTC.

The chain recombines TRBV29-1 with TRBJ1-1; D is unclear. Germline-derived CDR1 and CDR2 are SQVTM and ANQGSEA. The V and J ends lost 4 bases and 4 bases respectively, with 7 bases between them. The CDR3 is 11 residues long. The chain's CDR3 is CSVVRVTEAFF. CDR3 nucleotides: TGCAGCGTTGTTCGGGTCACTGAAGCTTTCTTT.

This clone was counted between two and nine times. The CDR3 is CASSLDRGGGVAQHF. CDR3 DNA: TGTGCCAGCAGCTTAGATCGGGGGGGAGGGGTGGCCCAGCATTTT. The chain carries TRBV11-2 and TRBJ1-5; TRBD1 might be the D (5 bases). Trimming stripped 0 bases from V and 11 bases from J, with 17 bases between. CDR1 SGHAT and CDR2 FQNNGV come from the germline V gene. This CDR3 region has 15 residues.

In this sample, this clone turned up a few times. The chain has TRBV6-6 and TRBJ2-7, with D maybe TRBD1 (5 bases). The CDR3 runs 13 residues. Germline lookup yields CDR1 MNHNY and CDR2 SVGAGI (reference sequence). Trimming removed 5 bases from V and 3 bases from J, with 11 bases in between. The CDR3 protein is CASSPRAGYEQYF. Here the CDR3 DNA reads TGTGCCAGCAGTCCCAGGGCAGGCTACGAGCAGTACTTC.

The V call is TRBV7-8, the J call TRBJ2-3; 7 bases agree with TRBD2. The trim removed 2 bases at V and 4 bases at J, leaving 6 bases unmatched. CDR3 size: 15 residues. Per germline, CDR1 SGHVS and CDR2 FQNEAQ. The CDR3 coding sequence is TGTGCCAGCAGCTTAAGGGCGGGGAGGGCAGATACGCAGTATTTT. Encoded protein: CASSLRAGRADTQYF.

This chain links TRBV29-1 with TRBJ2-5; TRBD2 agrees at 10 bases. The CDR3 length is 13 residues. V trimming: 4 bases; J trimming: 4 bases; junction bases outside the gene matches: 3. CDR1 is SQVTM and CDR2 is ANQGSEA in the germline V gene. The CDR3 region is CSVGASGGETQYF. For the CDR3, the DNA is TGCAGCGTTGGGGCTAGCGGGGGAGAGACCCAGTACTTC.

The rearrangement joins TRBV6-1 to TRBJ1-6, with TRBD1 matching 7 bases. The CDR3 is 14 residues long. Germline V gene sequence: CDR1 MNHNS, CDR2 SASEGT. After removal of 1 base from V and 10 bases from J, the junction contained 4 bases not matched to a gene. The CDR3 region has the DNA TGTGCCAGCAGTGAAGTGAGGGGGCCGTCACCCCTCCACTTT. The encoded protein is CASSEVRGPSPLHF.

This clone was counted only a few times. This sequence joins TRBV10-1 and TRBJ2-5, with 9 bases lining up with TRBD1. Germline values: CDR1 WNHNN, CDR2 SYGVQD (reference sequence). The CDR3 contains 16 residues. V lost 3 bases, J lost 2 bases, and 7 bases stayed unmatched. DNA for the CDR3: TGCGCCAGCAGTGACCCCGCCGGGACAGGGCAAGAGACCCAGTACTTC. Translating it yields CASSDPAGTGQETQYF.

The chain employs TRBV6-5 and TRBJ1-6; 7 bases are a match to TRBD1. CDR1 is MNHEY, CDR2 SVGAGI, per germline. The CDR3 runs to 13 residues. J lost 10 bases, V lost 6 bases, and 6 bases had no gene match. In DNA, the CDR3 is TGTGCCAGCAGACAACAGGGGAGGTCACCCCTCCACTTT. It yields the protein CASRQQGRSPLHF.

This clone has more than one count but fewer than ten. The chain is built from TRBV5-5 and TRBJ2-5; 7 nucleotides match TRBD1. CDR3 length equals 15 residues. The germline CDR1 and CDR2 sequences are SGHKS and YYEKEE (reference sequence). Trimming at V came to 6 bases and at J to 4 bases, leaving 12 bases not matched to a gene. CDR3 bases: TGTGCCAGCACAGGGCCAGGGGGATTTTTAGAGACCCAGTACTTC. Amino acids: CASTGPGGFLETQYF.

This clone occurred a few times. The rearrangement joins TRBV6-6 to TRBJ1-6; 7 bases agree with TRBD1. The CDR3 contains 15 residues. V was pared by 5 bases and J by 10 bases, with 11 bases of the junction left unmatched. Germline V gene lookup returns CDR1 MNHNY and CDR2 SVGAGI (reference sequence). CDR3 DNA: TGTGCCAGCAGTACCGCTGACAGGGTAGGATCACCCCTCCACTTT. Its translation is CASSTADRVGSPLHF.

Worth noting for this clone: Its ends do not fully match the called genes, so a read error is possible. This chain joins TRBV10-2 and TRBJ2-7, with D possibly matching TRBD2 (6 bases). Germline CDR1 and CDR2: WSHSY and SAAADI. The CDR3 has 12 amino acids. The CDR3 region is CASRTGVGFCHF. CDR3 coding DNA: TGCGCCAGCAGGACGGGGGTGGGGTTCTGCCACTTC.

The chain employs TRBV19 and TRBJ1-2; D uncertain. V gave up 3 bases and J gave up 5 bases, with 7 bases separating them. The CDR3 totals 12 residues. From germline, CDR1 is LNHDA and CDR2 SQIVND (reference sequence). CDR3 DNA: TGTGCCAGTAGTATCGCGGAGTATGGCTACACCTTC. It translates to CASSIAEYGYTF.

The rearrangement uses TRBV11-2 and TRBJ2-2; D is undetermined. Germline CDR1 SGHAT, CDR2 FQNNGV. The CDR3 contains 12 residues. The V end was cut by 3 bases, the J end by 4 bases, with 3 bases between. CDR3 nucleotide sequence: TGTGCCAGCAGCTTTCGCACCGGGGAGCTGTTTTTT. Protein product: CASSFRTGELFF.

This clone came up a few times. The chain links TRBV4-3 to TRBJ2-2, with D possibly TRBD1 on 6 matching bases. The ends were cut back, 1 base at V and 3 bases at J, with 12 bases in the middle. Looked up from germline, CDR1 is LGHNA and CDR2 is YSLEER. The CDR3 loop spans 16 amino acids. The CDR3 bases are TGCGCCAGCAGCCAAGGGGCGGACAGATACACCGGGGAGCTGTTTTTT. Translating gives CASSQGADRYTGELFF.

This clone was detected a few times. CDR3 amino acids: CASIGTSSGTQYF. CDR3 nucleotide sequence: TGTGCCAGTATCGGGACTAGCAGCGGGACCCAGTACTTC. J is TRBJ2-5 and V is TRBV19; 9 nucleotides line up with TRBD2. Germline values: CDR1 LNHDA, CDR2 SQIVND (reference sequence). This CDR3 has 13 amino acids. Losses at the gene ends were 7 bases for V and 7 bases for J; bases not matched to a gene: 7.

The sample holds a few counts of this clone. This chain links TRBV11-2 with TRBJ2-2, with 11 bases identical to TRBD2. The CDR3 is 16 amino acids. Germline V lookup: CDR1 SGHAT, CDR2 FQNNGV. J lost 0 bases, V lost 5 bases, and 2 bases had no gene match. The CDR3 region is CASSQLAGANTGELFF. DNA of the CDR3: TGTGCCAGCAGCCAACTAGCGGGGGCGAACACCGGGGAGCTGTTTTTT.

This clone turned up a few times. The gene calls are TRBV5-1 and TRBJ1-5; D perhaps matches TRBD1 (6 bases). The CDR3 contains 15 residues. Trimming shortened V by 0 bases and J by 3 bases, and 10 bases separated the two germline ends. From germline, CDR1 is SGHRS and CDR2 YFSETQ. CDR3 nucleotide sequence: TGCGCCAGCAGCTTGGATGGGACACCCAATCAGCCCCAGCATTTT. It is translated as CASSLDGTPNQPQHF. Full variable domain (rest looked up from reference TRBV5-1 and TRBJ1-5): KAGVTQTPRYLIKTRGQQVTLSCSPISGHRSVSWYQQTPGQGLQFLFEYFSETQRNKGNFPGRFSGRQFSNSRSEMNVSTLELGDSALYLCASSLDGTPNQPQHFGDGTRLSIL.

CDR3: CASSLRVNQPQHF. In DNA, the CDR3 is TGTGCCAGCAGCCTCAGGGTTAATCAGCCCCAGCATTTT. The chain combines TRBV7-2 with TRBJ1-5, with a possible D match to TRBD1 (5 bases). This CDR3 has 13 residues. V lost 5 bases and J lost 4, with 9 bases in between. CDR1 and CDR2 from the germline V gene are SGHTA and FQGNSA.

The J gene is TRBJ2-1, the V gene TRBV5-4, with 12 nucleotides matching TRBD2. Germline lookup yields CDR1 SGHNT and CDR2 YYREEE (reference sequence). The trim removed 5 bases at V and 8 bases at J, leaving 11 bases unmatched. The CDR3 is 16 residues long. CDR3 loop: CASRSLAGGLVDEQFF. CDR3 coding DNA: TGTGCCAGCAGGTCACTAGCGGGGGGCCTAGTCGATGAGCAGTTCTTC. Full variable domain (remainder filled in from reference TRBV5-4 and TRBJ2-1): ETGVTQSPTHLIKTRGQQVTLRCSSQSGHNTVSWYQQALGQGPQFIFQYYREEENGRGNFPPRFSGLQFPNYSSELNVNALELDDSALYLCASRSLAGGLVDEQFFGPGTRLTVL.

V is TRBV2 and J is TRBJ1-1; no definite D call. This CDR3 is 11 amino acids long. Per germline, CDR1 SNHLY and CDR2 FYNNEI. Trimming took off 4 bases at V and 7 bases at J, with 7 bases between the two ends. This CDR3 reads CASSAGIEAFF. CDR3 DNA: TGTGCCAGCAGTGCGGGGATTGAAGCTTTCTTT.

Worth noting for this clone: In the same sample, other DNA sequences code for this CDR3. V usage is TRBV5-1 and J usage is TRBJ1-2, with D tentatively TRBD1 (6 bases). Germline loops: CDR1 SGHRS, CDR2 YFSETQ. Deletions cut 4 bases from V and 2 bases from J, with 9 bases between. This CDR3 is 13 amino acids long. The CDR3 coding sequence is TGCGCCAGCAGCGAGCAGGGGAACTATGGCTACACCTTC. Protein: CASSEQGNYGYTF.

This clone came up a few times. The chain employs TRBV15 and TRBJ2-4; a possible D gene is TRBD1 (7 bases). Looked up from germline, CDR1 is LNHNV and CDR2 is YYDKDF (reference sequence). The ends were cut back, 1 base at V and 4 bases at J, with 17 bases in the middle. The CDR3 has 17 residues. The CDR3 region has the DNA TGTGCCACCAGCAGAGGACAGGGACTCGGGAAAAAAAACATTCAGTACTTC. Protein sequence: CATSRGQGLGKKNIQYF.

The chain joins TRBV4-2 to TRBJ2-7; TRBD2 agrees at 14 bases. The CDR3 runs to 17 residues. The germline V gene encodes CDR1 LGHNA and CDR2 YNFKEQ. V shed 1 base and J 13 bases; nucleotides not matched to a gene: 15. The CDR3 region is CASSQVGTSGGPEVPYF. CDR3 DNA: TGTGCCAGCAGCCAAGTTGGGACTAGCGGGGGCCCCGAAGTCCCTTACTTC.

The chain employs TRBV7-9 and TRBJ2-3; D unclear. The CDR3 is made up of 14 amino acids. The germline V gene has CDR1 SEHNR and CDR2 FQNEAQ (reference sequence). Trimming pared 4 bases from V and 5 bases from J, leaving 13 bases between. The CDR3 DNA reads as TGTGCCAGCAGCTCTACTCGTGGCGGAGATACGCAGTATTTT. This encodes CASSSTRGGDTQYF.

This clone was recorded a few times. The rearrangement joins TRBV29-1 to TRBJ2-1; possible D gene TRBD2, 5 bases. The germline V and J ends were trimmed by 4 bases and 0 bases, with 19 bases remaining between them. The CDR3 consists of 17 residues. CDR1 is SQVTM and CDR2 is ANQGSEA in the germline V gene. The CDR3 DNA sequence: TGCAGCGTTGGAGGTATGAGGGATCCCCTCTCCTACAATGAGCAGTTCTTC. This sequence encodes CSVGGMRDPLSYNEQFF.

The gene calls are TRBV4-3 and TRBJ1-4, with no clear D. V gave up 4 bases and J gave up 7 bases, with 19 bases separating them. The CDR3 has 16 amino acids. The germline CDR1 and CDR2 sequences are LGHNA and YSLEER. The CDR3 loop reads CASSRFTGEPSEKLFF. The CDR3 nucleotides read TGCGCCAGCAGCCGCTTCACCGGGGAACCTAGTGAAAAACTGTTTTTT.